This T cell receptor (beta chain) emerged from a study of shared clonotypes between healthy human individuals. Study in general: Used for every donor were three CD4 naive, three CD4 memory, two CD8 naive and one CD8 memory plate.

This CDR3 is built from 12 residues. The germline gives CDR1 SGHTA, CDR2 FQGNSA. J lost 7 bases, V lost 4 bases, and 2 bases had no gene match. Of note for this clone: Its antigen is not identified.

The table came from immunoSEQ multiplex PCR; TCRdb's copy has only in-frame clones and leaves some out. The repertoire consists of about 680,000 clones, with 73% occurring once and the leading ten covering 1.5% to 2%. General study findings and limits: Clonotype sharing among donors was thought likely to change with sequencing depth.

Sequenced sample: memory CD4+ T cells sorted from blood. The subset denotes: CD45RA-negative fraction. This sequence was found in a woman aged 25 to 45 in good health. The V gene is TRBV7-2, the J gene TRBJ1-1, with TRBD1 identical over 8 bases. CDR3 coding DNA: TGTGCCAGCAGCTCCGGGACAGGTGAAGCTTTCTTT. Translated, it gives CASSSGTGEAFF.